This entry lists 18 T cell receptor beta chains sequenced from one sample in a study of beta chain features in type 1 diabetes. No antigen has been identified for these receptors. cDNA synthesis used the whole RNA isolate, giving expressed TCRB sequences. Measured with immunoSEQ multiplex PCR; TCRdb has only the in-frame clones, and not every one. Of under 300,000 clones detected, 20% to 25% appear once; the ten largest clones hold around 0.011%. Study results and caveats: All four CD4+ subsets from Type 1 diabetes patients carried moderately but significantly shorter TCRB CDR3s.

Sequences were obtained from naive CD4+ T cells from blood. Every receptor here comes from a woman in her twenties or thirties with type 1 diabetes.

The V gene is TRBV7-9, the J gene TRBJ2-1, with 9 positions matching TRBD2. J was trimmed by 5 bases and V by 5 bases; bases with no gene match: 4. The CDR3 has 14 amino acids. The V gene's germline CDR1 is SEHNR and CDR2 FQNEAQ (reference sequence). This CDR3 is CASSPRGGNNEQFF. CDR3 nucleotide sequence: TGTGCCAGCAGCCCGCGGGGGGGCAACAATGAGCAGTTCTTC.

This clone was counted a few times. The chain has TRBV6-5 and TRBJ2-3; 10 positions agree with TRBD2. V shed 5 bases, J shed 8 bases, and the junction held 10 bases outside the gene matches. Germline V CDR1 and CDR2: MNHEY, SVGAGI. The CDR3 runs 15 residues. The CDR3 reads CASSRPSGSGTTQYF. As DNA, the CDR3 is TGTGCCAGCAGTCGACCTAGCGGGAGCGGTACTACGCAGTATTTT.

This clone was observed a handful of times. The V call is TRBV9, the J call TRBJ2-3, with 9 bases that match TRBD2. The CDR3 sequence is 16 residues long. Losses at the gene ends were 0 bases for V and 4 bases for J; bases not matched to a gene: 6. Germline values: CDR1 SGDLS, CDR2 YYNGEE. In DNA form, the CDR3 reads TGTGCCAGCAGCGTAGAACTAGCGGGCGGAGCAGATACGCAGTATTTT. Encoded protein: CASSVELAGGADTQYF.

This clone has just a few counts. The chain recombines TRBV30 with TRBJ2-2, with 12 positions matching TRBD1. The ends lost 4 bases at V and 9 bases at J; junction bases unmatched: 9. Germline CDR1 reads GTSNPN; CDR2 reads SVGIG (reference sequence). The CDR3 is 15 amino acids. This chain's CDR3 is CAWTLRDRGRRELFF. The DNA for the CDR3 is TGTGCCTGGACCCTAAGGGACAGGGGGCGCAGGGAGCTGTTTTTT.

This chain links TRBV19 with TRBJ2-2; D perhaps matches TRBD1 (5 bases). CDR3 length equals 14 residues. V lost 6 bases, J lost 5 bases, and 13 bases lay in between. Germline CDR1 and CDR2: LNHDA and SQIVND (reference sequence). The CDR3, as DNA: TGTGCCAGTAGGGGGCCGGACCGGACCGGGGAGCTGTTTTTT. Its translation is CASRGPDRTGELFF.

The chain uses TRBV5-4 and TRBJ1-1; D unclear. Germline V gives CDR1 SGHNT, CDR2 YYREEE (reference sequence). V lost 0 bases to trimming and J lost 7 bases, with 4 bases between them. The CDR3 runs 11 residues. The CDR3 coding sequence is TGTGCCAGCAGCTTGGGTCTTGAAGCTTTCTTT. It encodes CASSLGLEAFF.

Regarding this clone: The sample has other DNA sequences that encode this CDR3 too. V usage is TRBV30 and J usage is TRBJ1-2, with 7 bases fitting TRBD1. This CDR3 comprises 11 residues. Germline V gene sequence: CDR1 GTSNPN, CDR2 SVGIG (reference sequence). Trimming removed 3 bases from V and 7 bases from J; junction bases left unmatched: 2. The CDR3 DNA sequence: TGTGCCTGGAGCCAGGGGGGTGGCTACACCTTC. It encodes CAWSQGGGYTF.

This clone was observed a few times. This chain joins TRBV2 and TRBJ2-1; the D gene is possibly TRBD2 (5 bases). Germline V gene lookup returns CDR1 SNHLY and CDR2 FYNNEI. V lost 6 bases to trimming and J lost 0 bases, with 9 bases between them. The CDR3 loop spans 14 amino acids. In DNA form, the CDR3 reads TGTGCCAGCAGCAGGCGGGTCTCCTACAATGAGCAGTTCTTC. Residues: CASSRRVSYNEQFF.

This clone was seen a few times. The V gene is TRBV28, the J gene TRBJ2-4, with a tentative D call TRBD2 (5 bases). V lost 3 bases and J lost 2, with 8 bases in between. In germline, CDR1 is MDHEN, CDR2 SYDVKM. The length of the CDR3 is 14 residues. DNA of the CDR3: TGTGCCAGCAGTTTCCAGCGGACCAAAAACATTCAGTACTTC. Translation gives CASSFQRTKNIQYF.

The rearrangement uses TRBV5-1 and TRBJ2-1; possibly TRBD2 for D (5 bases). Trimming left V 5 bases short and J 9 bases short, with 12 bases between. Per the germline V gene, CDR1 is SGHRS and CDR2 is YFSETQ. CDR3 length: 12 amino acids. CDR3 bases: TGCGCCAGCAGGACCGAAGCGGCTGAGCAGTTCTTC. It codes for CASRTEAAEQFF.

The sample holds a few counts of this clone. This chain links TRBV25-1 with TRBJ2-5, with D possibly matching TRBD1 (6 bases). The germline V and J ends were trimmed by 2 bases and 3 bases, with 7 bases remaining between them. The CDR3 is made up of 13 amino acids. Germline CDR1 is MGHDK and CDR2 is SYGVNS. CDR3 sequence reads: CASSEGGEETQYF. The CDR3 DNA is TGTGCCAGCAGTGAAGGGGGCGAAGAGACCCAGTACTTC. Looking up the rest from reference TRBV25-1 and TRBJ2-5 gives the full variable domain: EADIYQTPRYLVIGTGKKITLECSQTMGHDKMYWYQQDPGMELHLIHYSYGVNSTEKGDLSSESTVSRIRTEHFPLTLESARPSHTSQYLCASSEGGEETQYFGPGTRLLVL.

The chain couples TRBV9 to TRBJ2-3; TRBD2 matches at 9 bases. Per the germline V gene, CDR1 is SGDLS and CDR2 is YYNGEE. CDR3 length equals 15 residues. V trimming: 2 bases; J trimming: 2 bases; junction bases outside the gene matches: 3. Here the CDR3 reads CASSVTSGHTDTQYF. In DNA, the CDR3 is TGTGCCAGCAGCGTGACTAGCGGACACACAGATACGCAGTATTTT.

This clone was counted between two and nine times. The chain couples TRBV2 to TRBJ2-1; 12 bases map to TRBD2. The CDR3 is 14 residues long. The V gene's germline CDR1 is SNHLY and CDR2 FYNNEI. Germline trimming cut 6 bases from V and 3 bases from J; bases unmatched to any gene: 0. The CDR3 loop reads CASRTSGSYNEQFF. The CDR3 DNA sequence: TGTGCCAGCAGGACTAGCGGGAGCTACAATGAGCAGTTCTTC.

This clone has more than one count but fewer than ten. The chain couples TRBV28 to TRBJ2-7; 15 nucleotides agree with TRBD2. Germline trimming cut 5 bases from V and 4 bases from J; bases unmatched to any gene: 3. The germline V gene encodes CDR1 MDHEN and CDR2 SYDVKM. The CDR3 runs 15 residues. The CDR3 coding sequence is TGTGCCAGCAGTCCCGGGACTAGCGGGAGGTACGAGCAGTACTTC. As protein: CASSPGTSGRYEQYF.

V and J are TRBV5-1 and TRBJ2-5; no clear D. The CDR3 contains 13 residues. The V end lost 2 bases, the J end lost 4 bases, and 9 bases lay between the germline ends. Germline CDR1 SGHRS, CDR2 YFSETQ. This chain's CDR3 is CASSLDSRETQYF. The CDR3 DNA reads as TGCGCCAGCAGCTTAGATAGTCGAGAGACCCAGTACTTC.

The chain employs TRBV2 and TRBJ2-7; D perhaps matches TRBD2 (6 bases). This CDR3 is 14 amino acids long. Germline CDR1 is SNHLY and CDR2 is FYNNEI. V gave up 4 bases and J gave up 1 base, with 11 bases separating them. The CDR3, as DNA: TGTGCCAGCAGTGGCGGGGACCCTTCCTACGAGCAGTACTTC. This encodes CASSGGDPSYEQYF.

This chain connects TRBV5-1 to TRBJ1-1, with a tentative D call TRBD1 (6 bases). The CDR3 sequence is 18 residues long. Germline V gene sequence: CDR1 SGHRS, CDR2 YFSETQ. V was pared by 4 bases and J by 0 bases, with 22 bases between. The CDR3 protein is CASSADNLRGTMNTEAFF. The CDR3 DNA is TGCGCCAGCAGCGCCGATAACCTCAGGGGCACTATGAACACTGAAGCTTTCTTT.

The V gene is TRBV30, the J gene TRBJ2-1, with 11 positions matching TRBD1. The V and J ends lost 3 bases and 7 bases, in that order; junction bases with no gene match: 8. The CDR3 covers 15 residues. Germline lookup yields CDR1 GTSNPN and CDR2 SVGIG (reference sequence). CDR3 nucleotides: TGTGCCTGGAGCGCGGGACAGGGGGTACTAAATGAGCAGTTCTTC. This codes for CAWSAGQGVLNEQFF.